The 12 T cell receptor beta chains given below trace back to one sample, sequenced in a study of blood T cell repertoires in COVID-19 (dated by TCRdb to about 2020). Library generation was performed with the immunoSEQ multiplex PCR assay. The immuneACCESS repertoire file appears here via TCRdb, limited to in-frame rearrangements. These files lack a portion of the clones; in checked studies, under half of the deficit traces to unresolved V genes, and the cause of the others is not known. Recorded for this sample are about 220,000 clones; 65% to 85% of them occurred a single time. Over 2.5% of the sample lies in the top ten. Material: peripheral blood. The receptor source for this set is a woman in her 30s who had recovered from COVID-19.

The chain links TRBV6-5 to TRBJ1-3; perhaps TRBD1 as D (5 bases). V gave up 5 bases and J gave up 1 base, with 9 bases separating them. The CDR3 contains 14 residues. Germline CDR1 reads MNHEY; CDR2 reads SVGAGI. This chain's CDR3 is CASSRGLSGNTIYF. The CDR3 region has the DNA TGTGCCAGCAGTCGGGGGTTGTCTGGAAACACCATATATTTT.

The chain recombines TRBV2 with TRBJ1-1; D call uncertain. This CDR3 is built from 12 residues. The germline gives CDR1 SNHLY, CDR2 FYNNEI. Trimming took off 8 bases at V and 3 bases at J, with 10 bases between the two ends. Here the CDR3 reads CASFLADTEAFF. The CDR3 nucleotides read TGTGCCAGCTTTTTGGCAGACACTGAAGCTTTCTTT.

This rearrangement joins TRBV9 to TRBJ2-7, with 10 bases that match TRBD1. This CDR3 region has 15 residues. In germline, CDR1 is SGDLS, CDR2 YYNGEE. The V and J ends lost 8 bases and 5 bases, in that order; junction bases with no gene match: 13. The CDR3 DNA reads TGTGCCAGTTCCCAGGGGACAGGGGCCGGCAACGAGCAGTACTTC. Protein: CASSQGTGAGNEQYF. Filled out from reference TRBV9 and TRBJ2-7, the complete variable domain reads DSGVTQTPKHLITATGQRVTLRCSPRSGDLSVYWYQQSLDQGLQFLIQYYNGEERAKGNILERFSAQQFPDLHSELNLSSLELGDSALYFCASSQGTGAGNEQYFGPGTRLTVT.

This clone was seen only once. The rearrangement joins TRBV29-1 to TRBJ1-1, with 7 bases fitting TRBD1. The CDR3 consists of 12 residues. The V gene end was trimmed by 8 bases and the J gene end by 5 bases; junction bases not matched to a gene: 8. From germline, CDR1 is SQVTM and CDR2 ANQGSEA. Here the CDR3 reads CSSRQGWTEAFF. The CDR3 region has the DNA TGCAGCTCACGACAGGGATGGACTGAAGCTTTCTTT.

CDR3 sequence reads: CSAQGGLNQPQHF. CDR3 coding DNA: TGCAGCGCCCAGGGTGGGCTCAATCAGCCCCAGCATTTT. J is TRBJ1-5 and V is TRBV29-1; tentatively, D is TRBD1 (5 bases). With 7 bases removed from V and 3 bases from J, the gap between germline ends came to 13 bases. CDR1 is SQVTM, CDR2 ANQGSEA, per germline. The CDR3 length is 13 residues.

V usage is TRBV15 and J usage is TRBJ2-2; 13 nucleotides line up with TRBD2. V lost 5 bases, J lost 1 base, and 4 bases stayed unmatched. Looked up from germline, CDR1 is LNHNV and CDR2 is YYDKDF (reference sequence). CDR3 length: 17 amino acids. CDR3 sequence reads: CATSRGTSGMNTGELFF. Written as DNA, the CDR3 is TGTGCCACCAGCCGAGGGACTAGCGGGATGAACACCGGGGAGCTGTTTTTT.

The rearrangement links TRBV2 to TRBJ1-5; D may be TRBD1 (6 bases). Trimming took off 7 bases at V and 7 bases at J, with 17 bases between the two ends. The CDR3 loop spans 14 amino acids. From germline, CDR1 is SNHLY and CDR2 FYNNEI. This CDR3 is CASKMGQDEQPQHF. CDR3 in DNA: TGTGCCAGCAAGATGGGACAAGATGAGCAGCCCCAGCATTTT.

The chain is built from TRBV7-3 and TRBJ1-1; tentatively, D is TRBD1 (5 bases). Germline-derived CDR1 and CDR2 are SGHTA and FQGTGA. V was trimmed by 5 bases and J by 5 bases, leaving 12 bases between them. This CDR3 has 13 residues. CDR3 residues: CASSPGGATEAFF. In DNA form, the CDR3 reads TGTGCCAGCAGCCCCGGCGGGGCGACTGAAGCTTTCTTT. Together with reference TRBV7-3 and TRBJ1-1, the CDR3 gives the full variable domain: GAGVSQTPSNKVTEKGKYVELRCDPISGHTALYWYRQSLGQGPEFLIYFQGTGAADDSGLPNDRFFAVRPEGSVSTLKIQRTERGDSAVYLCASSPGGATEAFFGQGTRLTVV.

The CDR3 sequence: CASRYRENGNQPQHF. The CDR3 DNA follows: TGTGCCAGCAGATACCGGGAGAACGGCAATCAGCCCCAGCATTTT. V is TRBV6-5 and J is TRBJ1-5; D is ambiguous. This CDR3 is 15 amino acids long. V dropped 6 bases and J dropped 2 bases, with 14 bases sitting between them. From germline, CDR1 is MNHEY and CDR2 SVGAGI.

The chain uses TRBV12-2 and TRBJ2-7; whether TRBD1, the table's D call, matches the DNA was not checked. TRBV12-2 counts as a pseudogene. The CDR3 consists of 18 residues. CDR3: CASRPEPQRTGETYEQYF. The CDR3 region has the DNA TGTGCAAGTCGCCCCGAACCCCAAAGGACAGGGGAGACCTACGAGCAGTACTTC.

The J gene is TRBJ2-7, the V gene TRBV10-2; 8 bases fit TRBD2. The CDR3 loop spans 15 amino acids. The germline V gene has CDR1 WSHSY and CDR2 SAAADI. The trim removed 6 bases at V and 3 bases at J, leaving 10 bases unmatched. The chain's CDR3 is CASRDGAGGRYEQYF. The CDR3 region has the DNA TGCGCCAGCAGGGACGGGGCGGGAGGACGCTACGAGCAGTACTTC.

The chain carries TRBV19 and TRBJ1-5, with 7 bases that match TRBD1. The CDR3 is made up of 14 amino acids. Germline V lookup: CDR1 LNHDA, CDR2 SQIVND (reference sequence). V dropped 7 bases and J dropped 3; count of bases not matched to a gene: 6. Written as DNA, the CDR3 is TGTGCCAGTACTCAAACAGGGGTCAATCAGCCCCAGCATTTT. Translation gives CASTQTGVNQPQHF.